The 30 T cell receptor beta chains given below trace back to one sample, sequenced in a study of T cells in Graves' hyperthyroidism and ophthalmopathy. Amplification of TCR beta CDR3 regions used RNA as the template. An initial round of RT-PCR targeting the TCR CDR3 relied on the HTBI primer set. A single record per CDR3 protein comes from TCRdb applying MiXCR to the multiplex PCR reads. The repertoire holds around 250,000 distinct CDR3 sequences, with 16% as singletons. The source material was blood. Every receptor here comes from a woman aged 18-30 years with Graves' ophthalmopathy.

This clonotype was seen a few times. The chain recombines TRBV24-1 with TRBJ1-2; D gene uncertain. In germline, CDR1 is KGHDR, CDR2 SFDVKD. The CDR3 length is 13 residues. Deletions cut 0 bases from V and 6 bases from J, with 7 bases between. DNA of the CDR3: TGTGCCACCAGTGATTTGAATTCGGATGGCTACACCTTC. Its translation: CATSDLNSDGYTF.

This clonotype was recorded at least ten times. A read error is possible here, since a much larger clone lies one base away. This chain links TRBV4-3 with TRBJ2-1; D unclear. Germline V gene sequence: CDR1 LGHNA, CDR2 YSLEER. The CDR3 length is 13 residues. V lost 0 bases and J lost 4, with 4 bases in between. The CDR3 DNA follows: TGCGCCAGCAGCCAAGATCTTTACAATGAGCAGTTCTTC. Protein: CASSQDLYNEQFF.

This clonotype has a count of ten or more. This chain joins TRBV2 and TRBJ1-2, with 8 positions matching TRBD1. Germline CDR1 is SNHLY and CDR2 is FYNNEI. This CDR3 has 14 amino acids. V was pared by 6 bases and J by 4 bases, with 7 bases of the junction left unmatched. CDR3 amino acids: CASRPTGTGYGYTF. The CDR3 coding sequence is TGTGCCAGCAGACCTACCGGGACAGGCTATGGCTACACCTTC.

The sample holds many counts of this clonotype. The J gene is TRBJ1-4, the V gene TRBV6-1; TRBD1 matches at 10 bases. CDR3 length equals 17 residues. Unmatched junction bases numbered 9, after V lost 4 bases and J lost 4 bases. The germline gives CDR1 MNHNS, CDR2 SASEGT. The CDR3 is CASSARDRGMSNEKLFF. CDR3 bases: TGTGCCAGCAGTGCCCGGGACAGGGGAATGAGTAATGAAAAACTGTTTTTT.

This clonotype was observed many times. This chain joins TRBV12-3 or TRBV12-4 and TRBJ2-7; 9 bases line up with TRBD2. The CDR3 has 14 residues. With 5 bases clipped from V and 4 bases from J, the junction kept 6 bases outside the gene matches. The chain's CDR3 is CASSGTSLVYEQYF. CDR3 nucleotide sequence: TGTGCCAGCAGTGGGACTAGCCTCGTTTACGAGCAGTACTTC.

This clonotype was seen a handful of times. DNA of the CDR3: TGCGCCAGCAGCCCGGATTTAGCGGGGGGGCCTTCACGGGAGCAGTTCTTC. It is translated as CASSPDLAGGPSREQFF. The V call is TRBV5-1, the J call TRBJ2-1; 11 bases are a match to TRBD2. There are 17 residues in the CDR3. The trim removed 4 bases at V and 10 bases at J, leaving 16 bases unmatched. CDR1 and CDR2 from the germline V gene are SGHRS and YFSETQ.

In this sample, this clonotype turned up a few times. The rearrangement uses TRBV19 and TRBJ1-1, with D possibly matching TRBD1 (6 bases). The V and J ends lost 3 bases and 1 base respectively, with 15 bases between them. The V gene's germline CDR1 is LNHDA and CDR2 SQIVND (reference sequence). CDR3 length: 16 residues. In nucleotides, the CDR3 is TGTGCCAGTAGTATCAGCCCTCAGGGGTCGAACACTGAAGCTTTCTTT. Translating gives CASSISPQGSNTEAFF.

This clonotype was detected ten times or more. CDR3 in amino acids: CASSLSPGGYNSPLHF. CDR3 nucleotide sequence: TGTGCCAGCAGTTTATCCCCAGGGGGCTATAATTCACCCCTCCACTTT. The gene calls are TRBV28 and TRBJ1-6, with 7 nucleotides matching TRBD1. V lost 1 base and J lost 3; bases outside the gene matches: 3. Germline CDR1 and CDR2: MDHEN and SYDVKM. There are 16 residues in the CDR3.

The chain couples TRBV5-1 to TRBJ2-1, with a possible D match to TRBD2 (7 bases). The germline CDR1 and CDR2 sequences are SGHRS and YFSETQ. V lost 4 bases and J lost 4, with 18 bases in between. The CDR3 totals 16 residues. The DNA of the CDR3 is TGCGCCAGCAGCCCATCCGGGGGGCACACTTACAATGAGCAGTTCTTC. Residues: CASSPSGGHTYNEQFF.

Ten or more counts support this clonotype. The CDR3 region is CASSQDGTEAFF. The CDR3 region has the DNA TGTGCCAGCAGCCAAGATGGCACTGAAGCTTTCTTT. This rearrangement joins TRBV3-1 to TRBJ1-1, with no clear D. This CDR3 is built from 12 residues. The V gene's germline CDR1 is LGHDT and CDR2 YNNKEL (reference sequence). Trimming pared 0 bases from V and 4 bases from J, leaving 3 bases between.

This clonotype was counted ten times or more. The J gene is TRBJ1-4, the V gene TRBV5-1; 7 bases map to TRBD1. V was pared by 4 bases and J by 4 bases, with 7 bases of the junction left unmatched. This CDR3 is 15 amino acids long. Germline-derived CDR1 and CDR2 are SGHRS and YFSETQ. The CDR3 DNA sequence: TGCGCCAGCAGCAGAGACAGGGCCAGTAATGAAAAACTGTTTTTT. It yields the protein CASSRDRASNEKLFF. Full variable domain (missing parts from reference TRBV5-1 and TRBJ1-4): KAGVTQTPRYLIKTRGQQVTLSCSPISGHRSVSWYQQTPGQGLQFLFEYFSETQRNKGNFPGRFSGRQFSNSRSEMNVSTLELGDSALYLCASSRDRASNEKLFFGSGTQLSVL.

This clonotype has a count of ten or more. V usage is TRBV28 and J usage is TRBJ2-7; 10 nucleotides align to TRBD1. V dropped 3 bases and J dropped 6; count of bases not matched to a gene: 8. Germline V gives CDR1 MDHEN, CDR2 SYDVKM. The length of the CDR3 is 15 residues. CDR3 DNA: TGTGCCAGCAGTTTTTCGGGACAGGGGAAACTCGAGCAGTACTTC. Amino acids: CASSFSGQGKLEQYF.

This chain joins TRBV7-2 and TRBJ1-1; D unclear. Germline lookup yields CDR1 SGHTA and CDR2 FQGNSA. The CDR3 consists of 16 residues. Trimming cost V 1 base and J 0 bases, with 12 bases left between them. The CDR3 region is CASSLVVRGMNTEAFF. DNA for the CDR3: TGTGCCAGCAGCTTAGTTGTTCGGGGTATGAACACTGAAGCTTTCTTT.

This clonotype was counted at least ten times. V is TRBV30 and J is TRBJ1-4; maybe TRBD1 (5 bases). Germline CDR1 reads GTSNPN; CDR2 reads SVGIG (reference sequence). This CDR3 has 17 amino acids. V lost 1 base to trimming and J lost 8 bases, with 23 bases between them. The chain's CDR3 is CAWSAPFGDHLGEKLFF. The DNA of the CDR3 is TGTGCCTGGAGTGCACCATTCGGGGACCACCTAGGGGAAAAACTGTTTTTT.

This clonotype appeared many times. The J gene is TRBJ2-1, the V gene TRBV18; the match to TRBD2 covers 12 bases. CDR1 and CDR2 (germline): KGHSH, LQKENI. The CDR3 runs to 17 residues. The V gene end was trimmed by 3 bases and the J gene end by 4 bases; junction bases not matched to a gene: 7. CDR3 coding DNA: TGTGCCAGCTCACCTGCCCTAGCGGGAGGGAGATACAATGAGCAGTTCTTC. Its translation is CASSPALAGGRYNEQFF.

In its sample, this clonotype was seen many times. CDR3 bases: TGTGCCAGCAGCCAAGTAGGCAGGACCTTCTCCTACGAGCAGTACTTC. Translation: CASSQVGRTFSYEQYF. This chain joins TRBV14 and TRBJ2-7; D remains ambiguous. Germline assignment: CDR1 SGHDN and CDR2 FVKESK. The ends were cut back, 1 base at V and 0 bases at J, with 13 bases in the middle. The CDR3 sequence is 16 residues long.

This clonotype has a handful of counts. The chain couples TRBV7-9 to TRBJ1-2; no definite D call. The CDR3 totals 13 residues. The ends were cut back, 4 bases at V and 0 bases at J, with 6 bases in the middle. Germline values: CDR1 SEHNR, CDR2 FQNEAQ (reference sequence). The CDR3: CASSWDPNYGYTF. For the CDR3, the DNA is TGTGCCAGCAGCTGGGATCCTAACTATGGCTACACCTTC.

Regarding this clonotype: The junction shows a germline mismatch at one end, possibly a read error. The rearrangement links TRBV28 to TRBJ1-5, with 11 positions matching TRBD1. CDR3 size: 16 residues. CDR1 is MDHEN, CDR2 SYDVKM, per germline. CDR3 nucleotide sequence: TGTGCCGGCAGGTCGGGACAGGGGGTTTATAATCAGCCCCAGCATTTT. Protein product: CAGRSGQGVYNQPQHF.

This clonotype has ten or more counts. The chain has TRBV5-8 and TRBJ2-5; tentative D call: TRBD2 (7 bases). CDR1 is SGHTS and CDR2 is YDEGEE in the germline V gene. The CDR3 covers 14 residues. V lost 3 bases, J lost 4 bases, and 13 bases lay in between. The CDR3 nucleotides are TGTGCCAGCAGCTCGGGGGGCGTTGGAGAGACCCAGTACTTC. Amino acids: CASSSGGVGETQYF.

This clonotype was observed many times. The rearrangement uses TRBV7-6 and TRBJ2-1, with D possibly being TRBD1 (6 bases). V lost 1 base and J lost 8, with 12 bases in between. CDR3 size: 14 residues. Germline V gene lookup returns CDR1 SGHVS and CDR2 FNYEAQ. The CDR3 reads CASSLEIRGHEQFF. The DNA of the CDR3 is TGTGCCAGCAGCTTAGAGATCAGGGGTCATGAGCAGTTCTTC.

Ten or more counts support this clonotype. The V gene is TRBV14, the J gene TRBJ2-1; 11 nucleotides match TRBD2. Germline V gene lookup returns CDR1 SGHDN and CDR2 FVKESK. The CDR3 runs 14 residues. The V segment lost 8 bases and the J segment 7 bases; nucleotides outside the gene matches: 7. For the CDR3, the DNA is TGTGCCAGCTTCCCTAGCGGGAGGTGGAATGAGCAGTTCTTC. Translation gives CASFPSGRWNEQFF.

This clonotype has at least ten counts. This chain uses TRBV29-1 with TRBJ1-4, with D possibly being TRBD1 (6 bases). CDR3 length: 16 residues. V was pared by 7 bases and J by 7 bases, with 25 bases between. Germline loops: CDR1 SQVTM, CDR2 ANQGSEA. The CDR3 sequence is CSAHRGTPLRGEKLFF. CDR3 DNA: TGCAGCGCCCACCGAGGGACACCCCTCAGGGGTGAAAAACTGTTTTTT.

The V call is TRBV29-1, the J call TRBJ2-7, with 8 bases that match TRBD1. The CDR3 is made up of 13 amino acids. The germline V gene encodes CDR1 SQVTM and CDR2 ANQGSEA. V lost 6 bases, J lost 1 base, and 5 bases stayed unmatched. Here the CDR3 DNA reads TGCAGCGTAACGACAGGGGATTCCTACGAGCAGTACTTC. This translates into CSVTTGDSYEQYF.

This chain connects TRBV15 to TRBJ1-5; possibly TRBD1 for D (5 bases). Germline assignment: CDR1 LNHNV and CDR2 YYDKDF (reference sequence). This CDR3 has 13 amino acids. The V gene lost 4 bases and the J gene lost 6 bases, with 10 bases spanning the gap. CDR3 protein: CATSTDRTQPQHF. In DNA, the CDR3 is TGTGCCACCAGCACAGACAGAACTCAGCCCCAGCATTTT. Filled out from reference TRBV15 and TRBJ1-5, the complete variable domain reads DAMVIQNPRYQVTQFGKPVTLSCSQTLNHNVMYWYQQKSSQAPKLLFHYYDKDFNNEADTPDNFQSRRPNTSFCFLDIRSPGLGDTAMYLCATSTDRTQPQHFGDGTRLSIL.

This clonotype was seen ten or more times. The chain employs TRBV12-3 or TRBV12-4 and TRBJ2-5; 7 bases are shared with TRBD2. J was trimmed by 5 bases and V by 1 base; bases with no gene match: 10. This CDR3 has 16 residues. The CDR3 reads CASSLGRELNWETQYF. CDR3 sequence (DNA): TGTGCCAGCAGTTTAGGGCGGGAGTTAAATTGGGAGACCCAGTACTTC.

This clonotype was seen at least ten times. With a much larger clone just one base away, this may be a read error. The conserved phenylalanine or tryptophan is not found at the CDR3 terminus, so this likely reflects a read error. This chain links TRBV11-3 with TRBJ2-7; 7 bases line up with TRBD1. The germline V gene has CDR1 SGHNT and CDR2 YENEEA. This CDR3 contains 14 residues. V trimming: 6 bases; J trimming: 3 bases; junction bases outside the gene matches: 8. Written as DNA, the CDR3 is TGTGCCAGCAGACGTGCCGGGACAGACTACGAGCAGTACCTC. Its protein is CASRRAGTDYEQYL.

This clonotype was seen ten or more times. J is TRBJ2-7 and V is TRBV28, with no clear D. The CDR3 sequence is 14 residues long. Trimming cost V 6 bases and J 7 bases, with 19 bases left between them. Looked up from germline, CDR1 is MDHEN and CDR2 is SYDVKM. CDR3 sequence (DNA): TGTGCCAGCAGCCGCACCGGGTCGCTTAATGAGCAGTACTTC. This encodes CASSRTGSLNEQYF.

This clonotype appeared many times. V and J are TRBV6-1 and TRBJ2-7, with a possible D match to TRBD2 (5 bases). Germline values: CDR1 MNHNS, CDR2 SASEGT. Trimming removed 5 bases from V and 9 bases from J, with 14 bases in between. This CDR3 is 12 amino acids long. CDR3 in DNA: TGTGCCAGCAGTACGGGGTTATGGGTGCAGTACTTC. The encoded protein is CASSTGLWVQYF.

Concerning this clonotype itself: A read error may be the cause here, since a much bigger clone is one base away. Given the absence of the conserved phenylalanine or tryptophan at the CDR3 end, a read error is likely. The genes are TRBV6-2 or TRBV6-3 and TRBJ1-6, with D possibly TRBD1 on 6 matching bases. The V end lost 0 bases, the J end lost 5 bases, and 11 bases lay between the germline ends. The CDR3 loop spans 16 amino acids. The V gene's germline CDR1 is MNHEY and CDR2 SVGEGT. CDR3 bases: TGTGCCAGCAGTTACTCGTCAGGGGCCGATAATTCACCCCTCCACTCT. This translates into CASSYSSGADNSPLHS.

This clonotype was seen ten or more times. The rearrangement uses TRBV7-6 and TRBJ1-1; tentative D call: TRBD1 (6 bases). Between the trimmed V and J ends, which lost 5 bases and 3 bases, there was a span of 13 bases. The CDR3 consists of 14 residues. Germline V gives CDR1 SGHVS, CDR2 FNYEAQ. As DNA, the CDR3 is TGTGCCAGCAGCCGTCTAGGGGGGGACACTGAAGCTTTCTTT. This codes for CASSRLGGDTEAFF.